There are a few counts of the clone carrying this T cell receptor beta chain. The antigen is not known. TCRdb used MiXCR to reprocess the 5' RACE reads, holding one entry per CDR3 protein. This sample carries some 450,000 distinct CDR3 sequences, over 15% of them seen once, and the ten largest clones take 1%. This sample is drawn from a study of CD8 T cells in ankylosing spondylitis. Study-wide points: Clones that were linked to disease were CD8+ and were relatively rare in peripheral blood. About 8 highly homologous variants made up a TCR beta motif, and this motif appeared characteristic of ankylosing spondylitis blood. Some motif variants were previously reported in reactive arthritis synovial fluid and blood.

The J segment lost 8 bases and the V segment lost 6 bases, leaving 11 bases of the junction unmatched. Per germline, CDR1 DFQATT and CDR2 SNEGSKA (reference sequence). The CDR3 runs 16 residues. Source material: blood, either unsorted or a sorted T cell fraction (not recorded which). The sequence was collected from a male donor with ankylosing spondylitis. V usage is TRBV20-1 and J usage is TRBJ2-1, with TRBD2 matching 15 bases. The CDR3 DNA sequence: TGCAGTGCCACCCGGGGACTAGCGGGAGGACGGGATGAGCAGTTCTTC. It is translated as CSATRGLAGGRDEQFF.